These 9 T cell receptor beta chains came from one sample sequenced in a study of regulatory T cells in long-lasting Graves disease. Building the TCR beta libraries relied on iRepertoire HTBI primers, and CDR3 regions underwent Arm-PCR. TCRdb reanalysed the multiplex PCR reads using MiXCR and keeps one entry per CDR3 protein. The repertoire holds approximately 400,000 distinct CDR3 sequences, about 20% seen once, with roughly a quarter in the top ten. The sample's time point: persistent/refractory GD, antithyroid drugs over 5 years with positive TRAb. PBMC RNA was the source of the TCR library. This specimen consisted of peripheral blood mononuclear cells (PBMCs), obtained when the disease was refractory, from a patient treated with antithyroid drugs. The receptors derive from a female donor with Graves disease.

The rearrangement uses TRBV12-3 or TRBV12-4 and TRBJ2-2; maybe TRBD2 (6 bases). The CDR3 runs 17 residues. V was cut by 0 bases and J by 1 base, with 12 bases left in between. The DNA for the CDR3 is TGTGCCAGCAGTTTAGCGCTTGGCGGGAAGAACACCGGGGAGCTGTTTTTT. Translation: CASSLALGGKNTGELFF.

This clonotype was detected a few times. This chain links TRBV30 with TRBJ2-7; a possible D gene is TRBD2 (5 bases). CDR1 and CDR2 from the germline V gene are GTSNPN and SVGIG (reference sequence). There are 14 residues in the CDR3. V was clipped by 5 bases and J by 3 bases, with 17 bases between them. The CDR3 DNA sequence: TGTGCCTGGGACCCATTGGGAGCTGGCTACGAGCAGTACTTC. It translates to CAWDPLGAGYEQYF.

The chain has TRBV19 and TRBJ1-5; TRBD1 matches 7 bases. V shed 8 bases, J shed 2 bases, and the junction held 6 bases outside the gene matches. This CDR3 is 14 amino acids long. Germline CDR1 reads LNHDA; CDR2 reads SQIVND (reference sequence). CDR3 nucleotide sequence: TGTGCCAGTCATAGAGGACAGGGCAATCAGCCCCAGCATTTT. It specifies CASHRGQGNQPQHF.

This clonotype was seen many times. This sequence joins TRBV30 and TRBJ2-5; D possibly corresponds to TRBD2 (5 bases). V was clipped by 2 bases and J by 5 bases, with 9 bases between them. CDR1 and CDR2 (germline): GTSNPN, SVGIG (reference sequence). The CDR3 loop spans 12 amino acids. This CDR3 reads CAWSLGGETQYF. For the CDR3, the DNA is TGTGCCTGGAGTCTCGGCGGGGAGACCCAGTACTTC.

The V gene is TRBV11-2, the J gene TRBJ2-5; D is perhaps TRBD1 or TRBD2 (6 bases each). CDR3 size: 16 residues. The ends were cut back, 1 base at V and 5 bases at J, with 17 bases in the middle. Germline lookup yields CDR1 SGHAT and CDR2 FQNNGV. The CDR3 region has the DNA TGTGCCAGCAGCTTAGTAGTGTCGGGGGCCTGGGAGACCCAGTACTTC. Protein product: CASSLVVSGAWETQYF.

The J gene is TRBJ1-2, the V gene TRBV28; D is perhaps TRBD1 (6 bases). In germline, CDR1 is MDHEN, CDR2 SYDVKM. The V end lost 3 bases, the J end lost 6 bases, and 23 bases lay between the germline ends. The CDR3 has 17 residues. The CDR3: CASSFWGDRPNWDGYTF. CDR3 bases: TGTGCCAGCAGTTTTTGGGGAGACAGGCCTAACTGGGATGGCTACACCTTC.

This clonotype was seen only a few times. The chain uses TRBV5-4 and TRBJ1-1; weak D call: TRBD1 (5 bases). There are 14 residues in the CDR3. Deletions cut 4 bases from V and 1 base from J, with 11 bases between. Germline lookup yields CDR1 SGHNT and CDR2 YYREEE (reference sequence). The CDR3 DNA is TGTGCCAGCAGCAGAAACGGGGGGAACACTGAAGCTTTCTTT. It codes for CASSRNGGNTEAFF.

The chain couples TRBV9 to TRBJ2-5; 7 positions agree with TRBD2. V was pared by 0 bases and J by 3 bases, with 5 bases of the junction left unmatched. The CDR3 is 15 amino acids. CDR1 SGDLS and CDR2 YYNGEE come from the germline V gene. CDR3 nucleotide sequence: TGTGCCAGCAGCGTAGGGGGTCTAGCGGAAGAGACCCAGTACTTC. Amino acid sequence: CASSVGGLAEETQYF.

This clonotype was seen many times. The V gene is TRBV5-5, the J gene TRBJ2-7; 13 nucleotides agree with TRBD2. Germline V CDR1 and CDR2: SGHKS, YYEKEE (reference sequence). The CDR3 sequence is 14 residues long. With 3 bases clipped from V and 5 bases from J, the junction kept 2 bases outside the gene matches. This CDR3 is CASSWTSGSHEQYF. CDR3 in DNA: TGTGCCAGCAGCTGGACTAGCGGGAGTCACGAGCAGTACTTC.